This T cell receptor (beta chain) came from a study of cytomegalovirus exposure and HLA in healthy donors. Sequencing used immunoSEQ multiplex PCR; TCRdb keeps in-frame clones, though not all of them. The sample yields about 140,000 clones, about 80% seen once. V lost 4 bases and J 4 bases, leaving 11 bases between the germline ends. CDR3 size: 13 residues. Germline V lookup: CDR1 SGHDN, CDR2 FVKESK. The TCR was taken from a man aged 30 to 45 in good health and CMV-seropositive. This chain connects TRBV14 to TRBJ2-7, with unresolved D. The sample consisted of PBMCs. CDR3 amino acids: CASSLLQAYEQYF. The CDR3, as DNA: TGTGCCAGCAGCCTACTTCAGGCGTACGAGCAGTACTTC.